This TCR beta chain was found in a study of human T cells and chemical hapten exposure. For the study at large: Patients, mostly women, had alopecia areata, alopecia totalis or alopecia universalis. Study-wide findings and caveats: Positive correlation was observed between PT1 expanded TCR counts and patch test score. Donors, who had alopecia, may show an immune response that differs from healthy people's.

Time point: patch test 3, about 24 weeks after DPC sensitization. Treatment defined: therapeutic diphenylcyclopropenone sensitization with weekly scalp DPC. Separate cDNA molecules received unique molecular identifiers, which the library attached to them. TCRdb redid the calling of the RACE reads with MiXCR, one entry per CDR3 protein. The profile shows about 58,000 distinct CDR3 sequences, around 12% of them singletons. Points on this clonotype: The antigen is undetermined.

The CDR3 sequence is 15 residues long. Germline lookup yields CDR1 SGHTA and CDR2 FQGTGA. Germline trimming cut 3 bases from V and 1 base from J; bases unmatched to any gene: 4. Sequencing was performed on whole blood, taken in connection with sensitization to the hapten diphenylcyclopropenone (DPC). This TCR came from a man aged 25-45 years with alopecia areata. Some clones in this sample may be carry-over from other donors' samples. This sequence joins TRBV7-3 and TRBJ2-3; 7 bases line up with TRBD1. The CDR3 sequence: CASSLTGTGTDTQYF. The CDR3, as DNA: TGTGCCAGCAGCTTGACCGGGACAGGCACAGATACGCAGTATTTT. The whole variable domain, filled in from reference TRBV7-3 and TRBJ2-3, reads GAGVSQTPSNKVTEKGKYVELRCDPISGHTALYWYRQSLGQGPEFLIYFQGTGAADDSGLPNDRFFAVRPEGSVSTLKIQRTERGDSAVYLCASSLTGTGTDTQYFGPGTRLTVL.